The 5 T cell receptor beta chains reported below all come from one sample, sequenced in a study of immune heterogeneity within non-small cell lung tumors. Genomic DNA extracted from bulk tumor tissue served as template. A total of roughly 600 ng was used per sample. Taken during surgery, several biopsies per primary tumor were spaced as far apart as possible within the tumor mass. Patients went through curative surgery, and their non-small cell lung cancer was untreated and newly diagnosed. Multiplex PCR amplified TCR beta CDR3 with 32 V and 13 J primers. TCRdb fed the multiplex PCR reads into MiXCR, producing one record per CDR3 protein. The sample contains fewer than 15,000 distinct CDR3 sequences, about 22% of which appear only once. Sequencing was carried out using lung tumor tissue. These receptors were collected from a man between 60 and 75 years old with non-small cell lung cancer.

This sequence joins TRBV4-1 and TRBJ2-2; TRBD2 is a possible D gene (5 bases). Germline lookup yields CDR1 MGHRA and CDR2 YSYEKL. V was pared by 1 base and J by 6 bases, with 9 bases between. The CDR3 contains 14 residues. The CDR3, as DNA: TGCGCCAGCAGCCAAGTTGGAGCGGCCGGGGAGCTGTTTTTT. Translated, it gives CASSQVGAAGELFF.

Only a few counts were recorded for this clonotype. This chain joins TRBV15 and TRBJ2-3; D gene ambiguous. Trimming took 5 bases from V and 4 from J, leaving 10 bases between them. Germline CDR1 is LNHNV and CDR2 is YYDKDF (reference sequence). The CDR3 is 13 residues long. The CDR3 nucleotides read TGTGCCACCAGCGGTCGGCGGCCAGATACGCAGTATTTT. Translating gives CATSGRRPDTQYF.

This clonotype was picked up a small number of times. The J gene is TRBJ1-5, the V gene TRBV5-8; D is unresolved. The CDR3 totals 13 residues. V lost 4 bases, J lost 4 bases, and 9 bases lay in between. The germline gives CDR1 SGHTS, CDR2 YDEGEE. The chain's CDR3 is CASSRNANQPQHF. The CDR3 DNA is TGTGCCAGCAGCAGGAACGCGAATCAGCCCCAGCATTTT.

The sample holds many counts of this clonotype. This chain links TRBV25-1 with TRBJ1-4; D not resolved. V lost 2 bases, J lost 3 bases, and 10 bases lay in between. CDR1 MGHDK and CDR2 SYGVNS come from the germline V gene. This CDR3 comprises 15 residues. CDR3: CASSEPGLANEKLFF. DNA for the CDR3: TGTGCCAGCAGTGAACCGGGGTTGGCTAATGAAAAACTGTTTTTT.

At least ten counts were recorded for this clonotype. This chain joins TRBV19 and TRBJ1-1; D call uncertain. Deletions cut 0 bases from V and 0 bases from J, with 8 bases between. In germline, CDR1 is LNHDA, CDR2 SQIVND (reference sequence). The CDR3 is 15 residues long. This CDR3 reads CASSIEGIMNTEAFF. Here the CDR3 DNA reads TGTGCCAGTAGTATAGAGGGGATCATGAACACTGAAGCTTTCTTT.